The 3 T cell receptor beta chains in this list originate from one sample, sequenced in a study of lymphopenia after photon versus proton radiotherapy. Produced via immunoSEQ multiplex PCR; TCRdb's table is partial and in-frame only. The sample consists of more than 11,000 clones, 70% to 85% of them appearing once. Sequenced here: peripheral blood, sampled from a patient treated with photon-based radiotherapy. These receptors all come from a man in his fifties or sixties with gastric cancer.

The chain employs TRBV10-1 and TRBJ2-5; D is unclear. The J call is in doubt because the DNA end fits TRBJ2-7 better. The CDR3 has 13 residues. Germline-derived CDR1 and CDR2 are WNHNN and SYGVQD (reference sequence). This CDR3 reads CASSERIGYEQYF. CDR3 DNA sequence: TGCGCCAGCAGTGAGCGAATTGGGTACGAGCAGTACTTC.

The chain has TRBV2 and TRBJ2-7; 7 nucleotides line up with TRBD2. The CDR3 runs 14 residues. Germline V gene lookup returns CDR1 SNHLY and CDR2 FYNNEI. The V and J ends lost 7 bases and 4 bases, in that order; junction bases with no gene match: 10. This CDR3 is CASISRGGAYEQYF. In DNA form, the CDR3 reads TGTGCCAGCATCTCCCGCGGGGGAGCTTACGAGCAGTACTTC.

In nucleotides, the CDR3 is TGCGCCAGCGGCGTAGGCGGCAGTACAGGGGAGCTGTTTTTT. Protein: CASGVGGSTGELFF. The rearrangement uses TRBV5-1 and TRBJ2-2; D remains ambiguous. Germline loops: CDR1 SGHRS, CDR2 YFSETQ. V was pared by 7 bases and J by 8 bases, with 18 bases between. The CDR3 totals 14 residues.